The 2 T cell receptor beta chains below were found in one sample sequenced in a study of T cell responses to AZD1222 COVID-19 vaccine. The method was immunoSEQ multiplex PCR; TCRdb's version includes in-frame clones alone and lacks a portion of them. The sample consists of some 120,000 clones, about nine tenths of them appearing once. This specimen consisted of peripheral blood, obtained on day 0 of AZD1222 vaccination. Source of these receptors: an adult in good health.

As DNA, the CDR3 is TGTGCCAGCAGTCCCCTCGGGAGGGGTAGGGCTGAAGCTTTCTTT. Protein: CASSPLGRGRAEAFF. This chain uses TRBV25-1 with TRBJ1-1, with D possibly TRBD1 on 5 matching bases. Between the trimmed V and J ends, which lost 5 bases and 6 bases, there was a span of 19 bases. Germline assignment: CDR1 MGHDK and CDR2 SYGVNS. This CDR3 spans 15 amino acids.

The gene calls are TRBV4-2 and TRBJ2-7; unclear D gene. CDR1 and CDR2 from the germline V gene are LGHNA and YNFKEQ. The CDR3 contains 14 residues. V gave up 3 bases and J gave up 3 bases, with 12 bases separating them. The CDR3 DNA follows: TGTGCCAGCAGCCAGACTCACGGCCTCTACGAGCAGTACTTC. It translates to CASSQTHGLYEQYF.